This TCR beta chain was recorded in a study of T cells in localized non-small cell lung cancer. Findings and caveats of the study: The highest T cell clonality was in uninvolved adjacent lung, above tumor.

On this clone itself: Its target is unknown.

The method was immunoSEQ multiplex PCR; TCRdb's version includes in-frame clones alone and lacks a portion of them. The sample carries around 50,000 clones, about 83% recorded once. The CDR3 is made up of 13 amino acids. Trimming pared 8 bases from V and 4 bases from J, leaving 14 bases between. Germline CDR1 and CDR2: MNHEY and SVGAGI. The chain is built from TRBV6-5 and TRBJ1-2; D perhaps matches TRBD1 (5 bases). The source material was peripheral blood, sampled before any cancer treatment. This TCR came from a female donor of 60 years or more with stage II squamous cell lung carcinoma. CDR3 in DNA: TGTGCCAGCTCCGCCGGGCAGGGCTATGGCTACACCTTC. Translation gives CASSAGQGYGYTF.